The clone carrying this TCR beta chain was counted once. The antigen remains undetermined. The data are from a study of Graves' ophthalmopathy and Graves' hyperthyroidism. Germline V gene data show CDR1 as SGHRS and CDR2 as YFSETQ. Trimming removed 3 bases from V and 2 bases from J, with 12 bases in between. This CDR3 region has 14 residues. Overall study findings and caveats: The model's ophthalmopathy progression predictions had roughly 69% sensitivity and over 72% specificity.

Amplification of the TCR beta CDR3 regions used RNA transcripts (as template). Following a first-round RT-PCR that used HTBI primers, a second-round multiplex PCR was carried out. In TCRdb, the multiplex PCR reads were re-called with MiXCR into one record per CDR3 protein. The sample carries fewer than 400,000 distinct CDR3 sequences, about 16% recorded once. The receptor's source is a woman under 30 with Graves' ophthalmopathy. The V gene is TRBV5-1, the J gene TRBJ2-7; perhaps D is TRBD1 or TRBD2 (5 bases each). Specimen: peripheral blood. The CDR3 protein is CASSSGTPTYEQYF. As DNA, the CDR3 is TGCGCCAGCAGCTCCGGGACCCCCACCTACGAGCAGTACTTC.